The clone carrying this TCR beta chain occurred a few times. Its antigen is not identified. The data derive from a study of T cells after yellow fever vaccination. Study context: Fractions of limited cellularity were prepared by means of SMART-Seq v4 Ultra Low Input.

CDR1 is MGHRA, CDR2 YSYEKL, per germline. V was clipped by 1 base and J by 0 bases, with 10 bases between them. The CDR3 extends over 15 amino acids. Notes on the study in general: Most primary-vaccination clones recurred post-booster (under 98% CD4, 85% to 90% CD8). Researchers noted that a small share of clonotypes showed up in both CD4 and CD8 compartments.

TCRdb re-analysed the 5' RACE reads in MiXCR, keeping a single row per CDR3 protein. The sample has 150,000 to 200,000 distinct CDR3 sequences, 9.5% to 12% seen once; the top ten hold about 40%. The chain couples TRBV4-1 to TRBJ2-7; perhaps TRBD1 as D (5 bases). This specimen was CD8+ T cells sorted from PBMCs, taken 15 days after the yellow fever booster vaccination. The TCR comes from a young man who received the YFV17D yellow fever vaccine. The chain's CDR3 is CASSQVTGSSYEQYF. In nucleotides, the CDR3 is TGCGCCAGCAGCCAAGTCACAGGAAGCTCCTACGAGCAGTACTTC.